The 27 T cell receptor beta chains below all came from one sample that was sequenced in a study of blood T cell repertoires in COVID-19. Libraries were prepared by immunoSEQ multiplex PCR; TCRdb keeps only in-frame clonotypes and omits some of them. The data show roughly 250,000 clones, roughly nine tenths seen once. Sequenced sample: peripheral blood. These TCRs come from a woman aged 25 to 39 with COVID-19, enrolled during active disease.

This chain connects TRBV3-1 (or the pseudogene TRBV3-2) to TRBJ2-1, with 13 bases aligning to TRBD2. J gave up 5 bases and V 6 bases, and 7 bases lay outside the gene matches. The CDR3 is 16 residues long. Looked up from germline, CDR1 is LGHDT and CDR2 is YNNKEL (reference sequence). Here the CDR3 DNA reads TGTGCCAGCAGTATCGGACTAGCGGGGGCCGACAATGAGCAGTTCTTC. It codes for CASSIGLAGADNEQFF.

The rearrangement uses TRBV11-2 and TRBJ2-2, with D perhaps matching TRBD1 (6 bases). Germline V gives CDR1 SGHAT, CDR2 FQNNGV. This CDR3 is 15 amino acids long. Deletions cut 5 bases from V and 6 bases from J, with 16 bases between. CDR3 in amino acids: CASSLVGGTPGELFF. DNA for the CDR3: TGTGCCAGCAGCCTAGTAGGGGGAACCCCCGGGGAGCTGTTTTTT.

In DNA, the CDR3 is TGCGCCAGCAGCTTGGCCATAGGGCAGGGGTATGGCTACACCTTC. Amino acids: CASSLAIGQGYGYTF. This chain connects TRBV5-1 to TRBJ1-2, with D perhaps matching TRBD1 (6 bases). Trimming removed 0 bases from V and 5 bases from J, with 14 bases in between. This CDR3 has 15 residues. The germline CDR1 and CDR2 sequences are SGHRS and YFSETQ.

The V call is TRBV6-5, the J call TRBJ2-7, with TRBD1 matching 7 bases. Germline assignment: CDR1 MNHEY and CDR2 SVGAGI. V shed 6 bases, J shed 0 bases, and the junction held 8 bases outside the gene matches. The CDR3 totals 15 residues. The CDR3 DNA reads TGTGCCAGCAGCCCCGACAGGGACCCCTCCTACGAGCAGTACTTC. Its translation is CASSPDRDPSYEQYF.

As concerns this clone: Relative to the germline gene, one junction end is altered; a read error may explain this. The chain employs TRBV30 and TRBJ1-2, with a tentative D call TRBD1 (5 bases). Germline CDR1 GTSNPN, CDR2 SVGIG (reference sequence). The CDR3 is made up of 11 amino acids. CDR3 DNA sequence: TGTGCCTGGAGTGTACTTACCTCAGGGTTCTTC. It is translated as CAWSVLTSGFF.

This chain links TRBV19 with TRBJ2-7, with D perhaps TRBD1 (5 bases). Trimming pared 6 bases from V and 2 bases from J, leaving 17 bases between. CDR1 and CDR2 (germline): LNHDA, SQIVND (reference sequence). This CDR3 comprises 15 residues. DNA of the CDR3: TGTGCCAGTAGCGACATTACAGGTTCGACCTACGAGCAGTACTTC. This codes for CASSDITGSTYEQYF.

V usage is TRBV6-2 or TRBV6-3 and J usage is TRBJ2-6; D is possibly TRBD1 (5 bases). Trimming cost V 5 bases and J 1 base, with 9 bases left between them. The CDR3 extends over 15 amino acids. CDR1 and CDR2 (germline): MNHEY, SVGEGT. DNA for the CDR3: TGTGCCAGCAGTCCCAGGGATTCTGGGGCCAACGTCCTGACTTTC. Encoded protein: CASSPRDSGANVLTF.

The V and J genes are TRBV19 and TRBJ2-3, with D possibly matching TRBD1 (5 bases). Trimming pared 3 bases from V and 3 bases from J, leaving 13 bases between. The CDR3 has 15 residues. Germline values: CDR1 LNHDA, CDR2 SQIVND (reference sequence). DNA of the CDR3: TGTGCCAGTAGTATGGTCGCGCACAGGACAGATACGCAGTATTTT. Translated: CASSMVAHRTDTQYF.

In this sample, this clone turned up a few times. The rearrangement uses TRBV5-5 and TRBJ1-5, with 10 bases matching TRBD1. With V trimmed by 2 bases and J by 0 bases, 5 bases remained unmatched. From germline, CDR1 is SGHKS and CDR2 YYEKEE (reference sequence). The CDR3 loop spans 17 amino acids. The CDR3 loop is CASSFRDRGYSNQPQHF. The CDR3 nucleotides read TGTGCCAGCAGCTTCCGGGACAGGGGCTATAGCAATCAGCCCCAGCATTTT. The entire variable domain, with the rest obtained from reference TRBV5-5 and TRBJ1-5, is as follows: DAGVTQSPTHLIKTRGQQVTLRCSPISGHKSVSWYQQVLGQGPQFIFQYYEKEERGRGNFPDRFSARQFPNYSSELNVNALLLGDSALYLCASSFRDRGYSNQPQHFGDGTRLSIL.

This sequence joins TRBV10-3 and TRBJ2-7; no clear D. Looked up from germline, CDR1 is ENHRY and CDR2 is SYGVKD. The CDR3 sequence is 14 residues long. V was pared by 0 bases and J by 0 bases, with 6 bases between. CDR3 amino acids: CAISESKSSYEQYF. The CDR3 DNA reads as TGTGCCATCAGTGAGTCGAAGAGCTCCTACGAGCAGTACTTC.

This clone was recorded only once. The V call is TRBV6-5, the J call TRBJ2-5, with D uncertain. The germline V gene has CDR1 MNHEY and CDR2 SVGAGI. The CDR3 consists of 11 residues. V lost 4 bases and J 5 bases, leaving 5 bases between the germline ends. The CDR3 bases are TGTGCCAGCAGTTTCCGGGAGACCCAGTACTTC. It translates to CASSFRETQYF.

With respect to this clone: The junction and the germline gene differ at one end; a read error may be behind it. The V call is TRBV11-2, the J call TRBJ2-7; possible D gene TRBD2, 5 bases. The CDR3 extends over 12 amino acids. The germline V gene has CDR1 SGHAT and CDR2 FQNNGV. The CDR3 sequence is CASSPEVGALWF. The DNA for the CDR3 is TGTGCCAGCAGCCCAGAGGTGGGAGCGCTTTGGTTC.

This clone was seen a few times. The chain couples TRBV7-6 to TRBJ1-1; no reliable D call. Germline V gene sequence: CDR1 SGHVS, CDR2 FNYEAQ. There are 13 residues in the CDR3. The V end was cut by 6 bases, the J end by 1 base, with 9 bases between. The CDR3 spells CASRYTPNTEAFF. The DNA for the CDR3 is TGTGCCAGCAGATATACTCCGAACACTGAAGCTTTCTTT.

The chain links TRBV18 to TRBJ2-2; D unclear. The CDR3 is 12 residues long. V dropped 6 bases and J dropped 1 base, with 3 bases sitting between them. Germline V lookup: CDR1 KGHSH, CDR2 LQKENI. In DNA form, the CDR3 reads TGTGCCAGCTCTCTGAACACCGGGGAGCTGTTTTTT. Translated: CASSLNTGELFF.

The rearrangement links TRBV2 to TRBJ1-6, with 7 bases identical to TRBD1. Germline V gene lookup returns CDR1 SNHLY and CDR2 FYNNEI. CDR3 length: 18 residues. Trimming at V came to 4 bases and at J to 4 bases, leaving 13 bases not matched to a gene. This chain's CDR3 is CASSGEVGQGEYNSPLHF. The CDR3 nucleotides read TGTGCCAGCAGTGGAGAAGTGGGGCAGGGGGAATATAATTCACCCCTCCACTTT.

A single count supports this clone. V gene TRBV4-2 combines with J gene TRBJ2-1; 12 bases map to TRBD2. The CDR3 has 18 residues. CDR1 and CDR2 (germline): LGHNA, YNFKEQ. The V segment lost 4 bases and the J segment 7 bases; nucleotides outside the gene matches: 14. The CDR3 here is CASSRELAGGGILNEQFF. CDR3 nucleotide sequence: TGTGCCAGCAGCCGCGAACTAGCGGGGGGAGGTATTTTGAATGAGCAGTTCTTC.

This sequence joins TRBV15 and TRBJ1-5; no firm D call. Trimming took 0 bases from V and 8 from J, leaving 14 bases between them. CDR1 and CDR2 (germline): LNHNV, YYDKDF (reference sequence). CDR3 length: 15 amino acids. CDR3 sequence reads: CATSRDRTTREPQHF. In DNA form, the CDR3 reads TGTGCCACCAGCAGAGATAGAACCACGAGGGAGCCCCAGCATTTT. Looking up the rest from reference TRBV15 and TRBJ1-5 gives the full variable domain: DAMVIQNPRYQVTQFGKPVTLSCSQTLNHNVMYWYQQKSSQAPKLLFHYYDKDFNNEADTPDNFQSRRPNTSFCFLDIRSPGLGDTAMYLCATSRDRTTREPQHFGDGTRLSIL.

This sequence joins TRBV28 and TRBJ1-1; possibly TRBD1 for D (6 bases). The CDR3 length is 16 residues. The ends were cut back, 3 bases at V and 1 base at J, with 15 bases in the middle. Germline CDR1 reads MDHEN; CDR2 reads SYDVKM. CDR3 sequence (DNA): TGTGCCAGCAGTTTGGGGCGGACAGCCTGGAACACTGAAGCTTTCTTT. Encoded protein: CASSLGRTAWNTEAFF.

The rearrangement links TRBV6-5 to TRBJ1-5, with 7 bases matching TRBD1. The germline gives CDR1 MNHEY, CDR2 SVGAGI. This CDR3 has 14 residues. After removal of 8 bases from V and 3 bases from J, the junction contained 7 bases not matched to a gene. The CDR3 DNA is TGTGCCAGCCGACAGGGCAACTCCAATCAGCCCCAGCATTTT. This sequence encodes CASRQGNSNQPQHF.

The rearrangement links TRBV5-1 to TRBJ2-7, with a weak D call TRBD1 (6 bases). The germline V gene has CDR1 SGHRS and CDR2 YFSETQ. The CDR3 consists of 15 residues. Trimming removed 1 base at V and 1 base at J, with 12 bases between. CDR3 in amino acids: CASSLRRGQSYEQYF. DNA for the CDR3: TGCGCCAGCAGCTTGAGGCGAGGACAGTCCTACGAGCAGTACTTC.

This clone appeared a single time. The gene calls are TRBV9 and TRBJ2-7; D is undetermined. With 0 bases removed from V and 4 bases from J, the gap between germline ends came to 11 bases. There are 14 residues in the CDR3. Per germline, CDR1 SGDLS and CDR2 YYNGEE. The CDR3 sequence: CASSVGAEFYEQYF. CDR3 nucleotides: TGTGCCAGCAGCGTAGGGGCAGAGTTTTACGAGCAGTACTTC.

The V and J genes are TRBV3-1 (or the pseudogene TRBV3-2) and TRBJ2-1, with D maybe TRBD2 (6 bases). Deletions cut 4 bases from V and 6 bases from J, with 13 bases between. This CDR3 has 14 amino acids. In germline, CDR1 is LGHDT, CDR2 YNNKEL (reference sequence). CDR3 protein: CASSLPGLINEQFF. In DNA, the CDR3 is TGTGCCAGCAGCCTTCCGGGACTGATCAATGAGCAGTTCTTC.

The chain joins TRBV19 to TRBJ1-1; D perhaps matches TRBD1 (6 bases). The CDR3 is made up of 15 amino acids. CDR1 is LNHDA and CDR2 is SQIVND in the germline V gene (reference sequence). V was shortened by 2 bases and J by 0 bases, with 10 bases between the two germline ends. The CDR3 sequence: CASSILTGLNTEAFF. The DNA for the CDR3 is TGTGCCAGTAGTATACTAACAGGGCTGAACACTGAAGCTTTCTTT.

The chain links TRBV7-2 to TRBJ1-5; no reliable D call. Trimming cost V 3 bases and J 0 bases, with 15 bases left between them. Germline assignment: CDR1 SGHTA and CDR2 FQGNSA. This CDR3 is 17 amino acids long. The CDR3 is CASSFLRGDNSNQPQHF. Here the CDR3 DNA reads TGTGCCAGCAGCTTCCTACGCGGAGATAATAGCAATCAGCCCCAGCATTTT.

The V and J genes are TRBV2 and TRBJ1-5; D remains ambiguous. Germline V gene sequence: CDR1 SNHLY, CDR2 FYNNEI. The length of the CDR3 is 13 residues. With 6 bases removed from V and 8 bases from J, the gap between germline ends came to 14 bases. CDR3 in DNA: TGTGCCAGCAGACCTGAGGGTCTGAAGCCCCAGCATTTT. Its protein product is CASRPEGLKPQHF.

This rearrangement joins TRBV5-4 to TRBJ2-7; no clear D. V lost 5 bases and J lost 2, with 14 bases in between. The CDR3 consists of 14 residues. CDR1 and CDR2 (germline): SGHNT, YYREEE (reference sequence). This chain's CDR3 is CASREQSQPYEQYF. CDR3 nucleotides: TGTGCCAGCAGGGAACAGTCTCAGCCCTACGAGCAGTACTTC.

The rearrangement links TRBV2 to TRBJ1-3; D possibly corresponds to TRBD1 (5 bases). V was shortened by 6 bases and J by 4 bases, with 13 bases between the two germline ends. CDR1 is SNHLY and CDR2 is FYNNEI in the germline V gene. The CDR3 spans 14 residues. CDR3 in amino acids: CASRDTGSGNTIYF. The CDR3 bases are TGTGCCAGCAGGGATACAGGATCAGGAAACACCATATATTTT.